The rows below give T cell receptor beta chains drawn from one sample of a study of control samples from healthy donors and cancer patients. Clones were read by immunoSEQ multiplex PCR, and TCRdb kept only the in-frame ones, dropping some. The sample has approximately 120,000 clones; approximately 90% are singletons. Sequenced material: blood. Source of these receptors: a human donor in good health. The donor label of this sample is uncertain. CDR3s leave out the opening cysteine and the closing phenylalanine or tryptophan. D genes are given only for firm matches. Size is stated for part of the rows, as once, few or many counts, or as a class when the clone is expanded.

clone size	D gene	V gene	CDR3 protein
-	-	TRBV7-9	ASSLAPYEQY
-	TRBD2	TRBV9	ASSARLAGYEQF
-	-	TRBV7-2	ASSLDSAGELF
once	TRBD2	TRBV5-4	ASSLNSLAGGPNTQY
-	-	TRBV6-5	ASSYGSTDTQY
-	TRBD2	TRBV3-1/TRBV3-2	ASRLSGGGPDTQY
-	-	TRBV5-4	ASSVQRSYNSPLH
-	-	TRBV11-2	ASNGPRQYYNEQF
-	-	TRBV2	ASSEDRGDTQY
-	TRBD1	TRBV5-1	ASSPLGQSNQPQH
-	TRBD1	TRBV6-5	ASTLQGTMNTEAF
-	TRBD1	TRBV19	ASSVDREGQPQH
-	-	TRBV6-5	ASTYPDSQFYGYT
-	-	TRBV24-1	ATNSGTGGTEAF
-	TRBD1	TRBV12-3/TRBV12-4	ASSPTGGAGYT
-	-	TRBV5-5	ASSLTGGAAYGYT